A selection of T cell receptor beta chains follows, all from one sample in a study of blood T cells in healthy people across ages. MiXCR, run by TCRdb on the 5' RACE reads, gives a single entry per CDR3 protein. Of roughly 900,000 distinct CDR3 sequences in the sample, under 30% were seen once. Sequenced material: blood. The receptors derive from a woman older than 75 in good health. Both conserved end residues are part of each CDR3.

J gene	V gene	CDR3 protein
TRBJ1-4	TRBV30	CAWSRTGANEKLFF
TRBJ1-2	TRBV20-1	CSATASQGNYGYTF
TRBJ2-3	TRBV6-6	CASKATSGTDTQYF
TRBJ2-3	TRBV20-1	CSARDSERGTATQYF
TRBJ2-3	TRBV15	CATSRGSGSAAQYF
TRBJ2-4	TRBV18	CASSPPGVENIQYF
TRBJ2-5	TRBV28	CASTLGETQYF
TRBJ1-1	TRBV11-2	CASSVGDRGVNTEAFF
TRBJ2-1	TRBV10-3	CAISESGELQFF
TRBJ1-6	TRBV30	CAWSRQGTDNSPLHF
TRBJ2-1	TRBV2	CASKGQDNEQFF
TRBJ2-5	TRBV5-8	CASRDRADVQETQYF
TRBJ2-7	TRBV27	CASSLTPGRGGYEQYF
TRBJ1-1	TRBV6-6	CTSTGKGRKNTGAFF
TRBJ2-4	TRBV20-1	CSAGTSGSALNIQYF
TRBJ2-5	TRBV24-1	CATSETDRGLGTQYF
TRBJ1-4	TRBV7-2	CASSSGTKGNEKLFF
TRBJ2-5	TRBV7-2	CASSPGKGETQYF
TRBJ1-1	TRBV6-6	CASSLRTATEAFF
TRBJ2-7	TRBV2	CASGGFEDYEQYF
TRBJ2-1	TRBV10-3	CAISEWGQGSYNERFF
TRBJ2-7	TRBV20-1	CSGQQGTTYEQYF
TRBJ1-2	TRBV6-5	CASFLPGANRDGYTF
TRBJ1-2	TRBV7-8	CASSSNSGDYGYTF
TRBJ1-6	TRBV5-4	CANSLSQGGTNSPLHF
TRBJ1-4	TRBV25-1	CASSNMILGKLFF
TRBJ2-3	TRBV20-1	CSAGDRYTDTQYF
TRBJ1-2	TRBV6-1	CASSEEDAANYGYTF
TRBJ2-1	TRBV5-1	CASSSGGRNEQFF
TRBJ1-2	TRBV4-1	CASSQEDRQEAYGYTF
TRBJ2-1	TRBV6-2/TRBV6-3	CASSPPRPDRGPRDEQFF
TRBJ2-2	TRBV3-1	CASSQSVNTGELFF
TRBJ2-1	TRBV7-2	CASSLGHVEQFF
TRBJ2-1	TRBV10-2	CASRAPGQAYNEQFF
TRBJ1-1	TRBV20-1	CSAPTGLGGTEAFF
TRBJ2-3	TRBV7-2	CASSPRAGGYTDTQYF
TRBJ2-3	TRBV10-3	CAISGTRGDGNTDTQYF
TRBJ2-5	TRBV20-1	CSASSTGYGQYF
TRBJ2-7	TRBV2	CASSAKRGSTYEQYF
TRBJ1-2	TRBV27	CASSLSPLYGYTF
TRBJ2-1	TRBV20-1	CSARATSGGRYEQFF
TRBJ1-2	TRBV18	CASSLTDWGENGYTF